This is a list of T cell receptor beta chains from one sample in a study of shared clonotypes between healthy human individuals. Data came from immunoSEQ multiplex PCR; TCRdb stores just in-frame clones and leaves some out. The sample holds over a million clones, 98% seen once. The sequenced sample was naive CD4+ T cells sorted from blood. The receptor set was obtained from a man younger than 45 in good health. CDR3s include the opening cysteine and the closing phenylalanine or tryptophan. The D gene is left open where the match is weak. Rows may omit the clone size; those that give it use once, few, many or a size class.

J: TRBJ1-1
D: .
V: TRBV5-1
size: few
DNA: TGCGCCAGCAGCTTGGGACGGAACACTGAAGCTTTCTTT
CDR3: CASSLGRNTEAFF

J: TRBJ2-5
D: TRBD2
V: TRBV11-2
size: .
DNA: TGTGCCAGCAGAACTACCCTAGCGGGGCAAGAGACCCAGTACTTC
CDR3: CASRTTLAGQETQYF

J: TRBJ2-5
D: .
V: TRBV18
size: .
DNA: TGTGCCAGCTCACTGCTGGACAACCAAGAGACCCAGTACTTC
CDR3: CASSLLDNQETQYF

J: TRBJ2-5
D: TRBD1
V: TRBV5-1
size: .
DNA: TGCGCCAGCAGCCTCGGGACAGGACAAGAGACCCAGTACTTC
CDR3: CASSLGTGQETQYF

J: TRBJ1-2
D: TRBD1
V: TRBV7-8
size: few
DNA: TGTGCCAGCAGCTCCCGGGACAGGGAAGATGGCTACACCTTC
CDR3: CASSSRDREDGYTF

J: TRBJ2-5
D: TRBD2
V: TRBV5-1
size: once
DNA: TGCGCCAGCAGCAGCGCGGGGGTGGGAGAGACCCAGTACTTC
CDR3: CASSSAGVGETQYF

J: TRBJ2-1
D: .
V: TRBV4-1
size: .
DNA: TGCGCCAGCAGCCAAGAAGGCGGGTCAAATGAGCAGTTCTTC
CDR3: CASSQEGGSNEQFF

J: TRBJ2-7
D: .
V: TRBV10-3
size: .
DNA: TGTGCCATCAGTGAGACGGGCAACTACGAGCAGTACTTC
CDR3: CAISETGNYEQYF

J: TRBJ1-5
D: .
V: TRBV6-1
size: .
DNA: TGTGCCAGCAGTGGAAGTAGCAATCAGCCCCAGCATTTT
CDR3: CASSGSSNQPQHF

J: TRBJ2-1
D: .
V: TRBV6-5
size: .
DNA: TGTGCCAGCATTAGGGGCAATGAGCAGTTCTTC
CDR3: CASIRGNEQFF

J: TRBJ1-5
D: .
V: TRBV29-1
size: .
DNA: TGCAGCGTTGTCGATCAGGGGCCGCTGGGGCCCCAGCATTTT
CDR3: CSVVDQGPLGPQHF

J: TRBJ2-1
D: .
V: TRBV9
size: .
DNA: TGTGCCAGCAGCGACCGGATCGGCGCGCAGTTCTTC
CDR3: CASSDRIGAQFF

J: TRBJ2-1
D: .
V: TRBV14
size: once
DNA: TGTGCCAGCAGCCAAGAAGGCTATTACAATGAGCAGTTCTTC
CDR3: CASSQEGYYNEQFF

J: TRBJ2-3
D: TRBD1
V: TRBV10-2
size: .
DNA: TGCGCCAGCAGAAGACAGGGTAGGCATACGCAGTATTTT
CDR3: CASRRQGRHTQYF

J: TRBJ2-7
D: .
V: TRBV10-1
size: .
DNA: TGCGCCAGCAGTGAATATCGCGGAGGCCCAATTCAAGAGCAGTACTTC
CDR3: CASSEYRGGPIQEQYF

J: TRBJ1-5
D: .
V: TRBV7-8
size: .
DNA: TGTGCCAGCAGCTTACCGAATCAGCCCCAGCATTTT
CDR3: CASSLPNQPQHF

J: TRBJ2-5
D: .
V: TRBV5-1
size: .
DNA: TGCGCCAGCAGCTTGGAGGGAAACCAAGAGACCCAGTACTTC
CDR3: CASSLEGNQETQYF

J: TRBJ2-3
D: TRBD1
V: TRBV18
size: .
DNA: TGTGCCAGCTCACGGACAGGGTTTCCCCCCACAGATACGCAGTATTTT
CDR3: CASSRTGFPPTDTQYF

J: TRBJ2-3
D: .
V: TRBV20-1
size: .
DNA: TGCAGTGCCGAGGGGACAGATACGCAGTATTTT
CDR3: CSAEGTDTQYF

J: TRBJ2-1
D: .
V: TRBV7-2
size: .
DNA: TGTGCCAGCAGCTTACAGCTGAGACTCAATGAGCAGTTCTTC
CDR3: CASSLQLRLNEQFF

J: TRBJ2-7
D: TRBD2
V: TRBV6-5
size: .
DNA: TGTGCCAGCAGGGGAGGGACTACCTACGAGCAGTACTTC
CDR3: CASRGGTTYEQYF

J: TRBJ1-4
D: .
V: TRBV5-4
size: .
DNA: TGTGCCAGCAGCTTTAGGGACGGGGAAAAACTGTTTTTT
CDR3: CASSFRDGEKLFF

J: TRBJ2-1
D: .
V: TRBV7-2
size: .
DNA: TGTGCCAGCAGCTACTCGCGGCTCCGGTACAATGAGCAGTTCTTC
CDR3: CASSYSRLRYNEQFF

J: TRBJ1-3
D: .
V: TRBV5-1
size: .
DNA: TGCGCCAGCAGCTTGTCCGCAGGAGCCTCTGGAAACACCATATATTTT
CDR3: CASSLSAGASGNTIYF

J: TRBJ2-5
D: .
V: TRBV6-6
size: .
DNA: TGTGCCAGCAGTTCTATAGGTCAAGAGACCCAGTACTTC
CDR3: CASSSIGQETQYF

J: TRBJ2-7
D: .
V: TRBV5-4
size: .
DNA: TGTGCCAGCAGCTCCGGGGCCACCCACTACGAGCAGTACTTC
CDR3: CASSSGATHYEQYF

J: TRBJ2-5
D: .
V: TRBV18
size: .
DNA: TGTGCCAGCTCCCCGGGCGGAAAGTACCAAGAGACCCAGTACTTC
CDR3: CASSPGGKYQETQYF

J: TRBJ2-1
D: .
V: TRBV11-1
size: .
DNA: TGTGCCAGCAGCCCCCAATTTCCGGGTATTATCGTCTTC
CDR3: CASSPQFPGIIVF

J: TRBJ1-5
D: .
V: TRBV30
size: once
DNA: TGTGCCTGGACGGGATATAGCAATCAGCCCCAGCATTTT
CDR3: CAWTGYSNQPQHF

J: TRBJ2-7
D: .
V: TRBV28
size: once
DNA: TGTGCCAGCAGTCCCGGGACATTTAACGACGAGCAGTACTTC
CDR3: CASSPGTFNDEQYF

J: TRBJ2-5
D: .
V: TRBV9
size: .
DNA: TGTGCCAGCAGCGCTACATTCGGCGTTCAAGAGACCCAGTACTTC
CDR3: CASSATFGVQETQYF

J: TRBJ2-5
D: .
V: TRBV2
size: .
DNA: TGTGCCAGCAGTGAAACGGTGGAGACCCAGTACTTC
CDR3: CASSETVETQYF

J: TRBJ2-7
D: .
V: TRBV30
size: .
DNA: TGTGCCTGGAGTGCCGACAACTCCTACGAGCAGTACTTC
CDR3: CAWSADNSYEQYF

J: TRBJ1-2
D: .
V: TRBV4-1
size: .
DNA: TGCGCCAGCAGCCCTTTTCTAGGGGCGAACTATGGCTACACCTTC
CDR3: CASSPFLGANYGYTF

J: TRBJ2-7
D: TRBD2
V: TRBV28
size: .
DNA: TGTGCCAGCAGTGTAGCGGGAGGGTTGAGCGAGCAGTACTTC
CDR3: CASSVAGGLSEQYF

J: TRBJ1-1
D: .
V: TRBV7-6
size: .
DNA: TGTGCCAGCAGCCCCCGGACCGCGAACACTGAAGCTTTCTTT
CDR3: CASSPRTANTEAFF

J: TRBJ2-7
D: .
V: TRBV2
size: .
DNA: TGTGCCACCGCCACGGGTGGCCAACACTACGAGCAGTACTTC
CDR3: CATATGGQHYEQYF

J: TRBJ2-7
D: .
V: TRBV5-4
size: .
DNA: TGTGCCAGCAGCTCACTAGGCTACGAGCAGTACTTC
CDR3: CASSSLGYEQYF

J: TRBJ2-7
D: .
V: TRBV10-3
size: .
DNA: TGTGCCATCAGGATGAAAAGCGGGCAGAATTACTACGAGCAGTACTTC
CDR3: CAIRMKSGQNYYEQYF

J: TRBJ1-3
D: TRBD1
V: TRBV9
size: .
DNA: TGTGCCAGCAGTGCGGACAGGGCTGGAAACACCATATATTTT
CDR3: CASSADRAGNTIYF

J: TRBJ2-7
D: .
V: TRBV2
size: .
DNA: TGTGCCAGCAGTCGGGCTACCAGGGGAGACGAGCAGTACTTC
CDR3: CASSRATRGDEQYF

J: TRBJ2-7
D: TRBD2
V: TRBV5-4
size: .
DNA: TGTGCCAGCAGCTCGACTAGCGGGTTCTCCTACGAGCAGTACTTC
CDR3: CASSSTSGFSYEQYF

J: TRBJ2-2
D: .
V: TRBV5-1
size: .
DNA: TGCGCCAGCAGCTTGGTGGTTGGCTTCGGCACCGGGGAGCTGTTTTTT
CDR3: CASSLVVGFGTGELFF